One and the same sample provided the 27 T cell receptor beta chains below, sequenced in a study of regulatory T cells in long-lasting Graves disease. Time point denoted: newly diagnosed GD, antithyroid drugs for less than 3 months. Construction of the TCR library relied on RNA isolated from PBMCs. Libraries of TCR beta came from iRepertoire HTBI primers plus Arm-PCR of CDR3 regions. TCRdb processed the multiplex PCR reads anew with MiXCR; each CDR3 protein has one entry. The sample has about 540,000 distinct CDR3 sequences; about 13% are singletons. Separately, the same data were catalogued under a study of T cells in Graves' hyperthyroidism and ophthalmopathy.

The sequencing here drew on peripheral blood mononuclear cells (PBMCs), taken at new diagnosis, from a patient treated with antithyroid drugs. These receptors were obtained from a man aged 30 to 39 with Graves disease.

This clonotype was counted once. The chain combines TRBV30 with TRBJ2-7; D not resolved. Per the germline V gene, CDR1 is GTSNPN and CDR2 is SVGIG (reference sequence). The V and J ends lost 6 bases and 0 bases respectively, with 9 bases between them. The CDR3 is 12 residues long. The CDR3 protein is CACDQSSYEQYF. In DNA form, the CDR3 reads TGTGCCTGCGATCAGAGCTCCTACGAGCAGTACTTC.

This clonotype was observed a few times. At one of its ends the junction is not consistent with the germline gene, which may arise from a read error. This sequence joins TRBV7-9 and TRBJ2-1, with TRBD1 matching 8 bases. Germline assignment: CDR1 SEHNR and CDR2 FQNEAQ (reference sequence). The CDR3 runs to 15 residues. The CDR3 sequence is CVSSFGQGGYNEQFF. CDR3 DNA sequence: TGTGTCAGCAGCTTCGGACAGGGAGGTTACAATGAGCAGTTCTTC.

This clonotype appeared many times. V usage is TRBV12-3 or TRBV12-4 and J usage is TRBJ2-2; D might be TRBD2 (6 bases). This CDR3 region has 14 residues. V was trimmed by 5 bases and J by 7 bases, leaving 14 bases between them. The CDR3 region has the DNA TGTGCCAGCAGTGGGACTCTGGGGGGCGGGGAGCTGTTTTTT. This translates into CASSGTLGGGELFF.

This clonotype was counted many times. J is TRBJ2-3 and V is TRBV5-1, with D tentatively TRBD1 (6 bases). V was shortened by 6 bases and J by 0 bases, with 11 bases between the two germline ends. Germline V gene sequence: CDR1 SGHRS, CDR2 YFSETQ. CDR3 length: 14 amino acids. The CDR3 bases are TGCGCCAGCAAACCAGGGGAGAGCACAGATACGCAGTATTTT. Translated: CASKPGESTDTQYF.

Many counts were recorded for this clonotype. V gene TRBV20-1 combines with J gene TRBJ2-3; tentatively, D is TRBD1 (6 bases). CDR3 length: 15 residues. Germline-derived CDR1 and CDR2 are DFQATT and SNEGSKA (reference sequence). Here the CDR3 reads CSRGLLGGSTDTQYF. The CDR3 region has the DNA TGCAGCAGAGGACTCCTAGGGGGAAGCACAGATACGCAGTATTTT.

This clonotype was counted at least ten times. The chain recombines TRBV28 with TRBJ2-7; TRBD1 matches at 10 bases. This CDR3 has 14 amino acids. Losses at the gene ends were 7 bases for V and 0 bases for J; bases not matched to a gene: 3. Looked up from germline, CDR1 is MDHEN and CDR2 is SYDVKM. Here the CDR3 reads CASKRTGGSYEQYF. DNA of the CDR3: TGTGCCAGCAAGAGGACAGGGGGCTCCTACGAGCAGTACTTC.

A remark on this clonotype: One base away lies a much larger clone, so this may be a sequencing read error. J is TRBJ2-5 and V is TRBV5-1; 10 bases fit TRBD2. This CDR3 comprises 14 residues. With V trimmed by 3 bases and J by 3 bases, 2 bases remained unmatched. Per germline, CDR1 SGHRS and CDR2 YFSETQ. CDR3 DNA sequence: TGCGCCAGCAGCTGGGGGACTAGCGAAGAGACCCAGTACTTC. Translated, it gives CASSWGTSEETQYF.

This clonotype has more than one count but fewer than ten. V and J are TRBV6-2 or TRBV6-3 and TRBJ2-3, with 7 bases that match TRBD2. The germline CDR1 and CDR2 sequences are MNHEY and SVGEGT. The CDR3 extends over 17 amino acids. V trimming: 2 bases; J trimming: 4 bases; junction bases outside the gene matches: 12. The CDR3, as DNA: TGTGCCAGCAGTTACCAGCTGATTGGCGGGAGAGCAGATACGCAGTATTTT. It encodes CASSYQLIGGRADTQYF.

This clonotype was recorded many times. This chain uses TRBV30 with TRBJ2-5; no reliable D call. CDR1 is GTSNPN, CDR2 SVGIG, per germline (reference sequence). This CDR3 contains 10 residues. The V gene lost 6 bases and the J gene lost 3 bases, with 5 bases spanning the gap. CDR3 sequence reads: CACRKETQYF. The CDR3 coding sequence is TGTGCCTGTAGAAAAGAGACCCAGTACTTC.

Ten or more counts support this clonotype. The rearrangement links TRBV7-9 to TRBJ1-5; no definite D call. Trimming removed 1 base from V and 5 bases from J, with 3 bases in between. CDR3 length: 12 residues. Germline V gene data show CDR1 as SEHNR and CDR2 as FQNEAQ (reference sequence). The CDR3 spells CASSLGYQPQHF. The DNA for the CDR3 is TGTGCCAGCAGCTTAGGGTATCAGCCCCAGCATTTT. The complete variable domain, with remaining parts taken from reference TRBV7-9 and TRBJ1-5, reads DTGVSQNPRHKITKRGQNVTFRCDPISEHNRLYWYRQTLGQGPEFLTYFQNEAQLEKSRLLSDRFSAERPKGSFSTLEIQRTEQGDSAMYLCASSLGYQPQHFGDGTRLSIL.

The sample holds many counts of this clonotype. The chain links TRBV7-8 to TRBJ2-2; perhaps TRBD1 as D (6 bases). CDR3 size: 17 residues. The germline gives CDR1 SGHVS, CDR2 FQNEAQ. The V end was cut by 5 bases, the J end by 7 bases, with 23 bases between. CDR3 in amino acids: CASSPSRARGRGGELFF. The CDR3 DNA reads as TGTGCCAGCAGCCCCTCGCGGGCCAGGGGCAGGGGCGGGGAGCTGTTTTTT.

This clonotype was counted at least ten times. The chain uses TRBV5-5 and TRBJ1-2; D gene uncertain. CDR1 SGHKS and CDR2 YYEKEE come from the germline V gene (reference sequence). This CDR3 is 12 amino acids long. The germline V and J ends were trimmed by 4 bases and 8 bases, with 12 bases remaining between them. The CDR3 is CASSRAVEGYTF. CDR3 nucleotides: TGTGCCAGCAGCCGGGCCGTGGAAGGCTACACCTTC.

This clonotype has only a few counts. V is TRBV2 and J is TRBJ1-2; a weak D match, TRBD1 (6 bases). In germline, CDR1 is SNHLY, CDR2 FYNNEI. V gave up 7 bases and J gave up 8 bases, with 11 bases separating them. This CDR3 is built from 11 residues. CDR3 coding DNA: TGTGCCAGCAATACAGGGCGCGGCTACACCTTC. Translated, it gives CASNTGRGYTF.

This clonotype was picked up many times. This chain joins TRBV11-2 and TRBJ2-2; unclear D gene. The CDR3 extends over 15 amino acids. CDR1 is SGHAT, CDR2 FQNNGV, per germline. Trimming pared 1 base from V and 2 bases from J, leaving 8 bases between. CDR3 in DNA: TGTGCCAGCAGCTTAGGTTGGGGAAACACCGGGGAGCTGTTTTTT. Amino acid sequence: CASSLGWGNTGELFF.

This clonotype was found many times. CDR3 nucleotide sequence: TGCGCCAGCAGCCTAGGACAGGCCACTGAAGCTTTCTTT. The encoded protein is CASSLGQATEAFF. This sequence joins TRBV5-1 and TRBJ1-1, with 7 bases lining up with TRBD1. The germline CDR1 and CDR2 sequences are SGHRS and YFSETQ. This CDR3 region has 13 residues. V lost 4 bases and J lost 4; bases outside the gene matches: 4.

This clonotype was detected ten times or more. This CDR3 is CASSLSGTNEKLFF. CDR3 in DNA: TGCGCCAGCAGCTTGTCCGGAACTAATGAAAAACTGTTTTTT. The chain carries TRBV5-1 and TRBJ1-4; no clear D. CDR1 SGHRS and CDR2 YFSETQ come from the germline V gene. V gave up 1 base and J gave up 1 base, with 5 bases separating them. This CDR3 spans 14 amino acids.

This clonotype was seen many times. The rearrangement links TRBV18 to TRBJ1-3; D call uncertain. From germline, CDR1 is KGHSH and CDR2 LQKENI. This CDR3 region has 14 residues. V was pared by 6 bases and J by 0 bases, with 9 bases between. The CDR3 sequence is CASSPTISGNTIYF. DNA of the CDR3: TGTGCCAGCTCCCCGACAATCTCTGGAAACACCATATATTTT.

The table lists this clonotype with a few counts. The chain uses TRBV5-1 and TRBJ1-3; D remains ambiguous. The germline V and J ends were trimmed by 7 bases and 4 bases, with 9 bases remaining between them. Germline V lookup: CDR1 SGHRS, CDR2 YFSETQ. The CDR3 sequence is 12 residues long. In DNA, the CDR3 is TGCGCCAGCTCCGTGGGGGGAAACACCATATATTTT. This sequence encodes CASSVGGNTIYF.

This clonotype was seen ten or more times. The chain employs TRBV7-8 and TRBJ1-1, with D tentatively TRBD1 (5 bases). There are 11 residues in the CDR3. V was shortened by 3 bases and J by 11 bases, with 10 bases between the two germline ends. Germline V gives CDR1 SGHVS, CDR2 FQNEAQ. CDR3 residues: CASSLGWGAFF. DNA of the CDR3: TGTGCCAGCAGCTTGGGATGGGGCGCTTTCTTT.

This clonotype was counted a few times. The J gene is TRBJ2-7, the V gene TRBV5-1; 10 bases agree with TRBD2. The CDR3 runs 16 residues. From germline, CDR1 is SGHRS and CDR2 YFSETQ. The junction had 6 bases not matched to a gene; V was cut back by 0 bases and J by 3 bases. CDR3 nucleotides: TGCGCCAGCAGCTTGGAAGGGGTAGCGGGAGGCTACGAGCAGTACTTC. Amino acid sequence: CASSLEGVAGGYEQYF.

This clonotype was seen only a few times. This rearrangement joins TRBV6-1 to TRBJ2-5, with 10 bases that match TRBD1. Germline V lookup: CDR1 MNHNS, CDR2 SASEGT. The CDR3 length is 16 residues. Trimming removed 6 bases from V and 4 bases from J; junction bases left unmatched: 11. The CDR3 protein is CASSGGGTGVRETQYF. DNA of the CDR3: TGTGCCAGCAGCGGTGGAGGGACAGGGGTAAGAGAGACCCAGTACTTC.

This clonotype was seen a handful of times. V usage is TRBV20-1 and J usage is TRBJ2-3, with D hard to call. Trimming took 4 bases from V and 3 from J, leaving 8 bases between them. From germline, CDR1 is DFQATT and CDR2 SNEGSKA (reference sequence). This CDR3 comprises 12 residues. CDR3 bases: TGCAGTGCTAAGGGCCGTACAGATACGCAGTATTTT. The encoded protein is CSAKGRTDTQYF.

The rearrangement uses TRBV3-1 and TRBJ2-1; 9 bases are shared with TRBD1. The V segment lost 0 bases and the J segment 8 bases; nucleotides outside the gene matches: 8. The germline V gene has CDR1 LGHDT and CDR2 YNNKEL (reference sequence). The CDR3 is 16 amino acids. The CDR3 sequence: CASSQDAGQGVYEQFF. The CDR3 bases are TGTGCCAGCAGCCAAGACGCGGGACAGGGCGTCTATGAGCAGTTCTTC.

This clonotype has a count of ten or more. The V gene is TRBV3-1, the J gene TRBJ1-1; D not certain. Trimming removed 4 bases from V and 0 bases from J, with 3 bases in between. Germline CDR1 is LGHDT and CDR2 is YNNKEL (reference sequence). CDR3 size: 12 residues. The CDR3 reads CASSRMNTEAFF. DNA for the CDR3: TGTGCCAGCAGCCGTATGAACACTGAAGCTTTCTTT.

This clonotype was observed a few times. The rearrangement links TRBV27 to TRBJ2-7; possibly TRBD1 for D (6 bases). The V and J ends lost 0 bases and 0 bases respectively, with 12 bases between them. CDR1 and CDR2 from the germline V gene are MNHEY and SMNVEV (reference sequence). The CDR3 runs 16 residues. DNA of the CDR3: TGTGCCAGCAGTTTATCGGTCCAGGGGAGCTCCTACGAGCAGTACTTC. Residues: CASSLSVQGSSYEQYF.

This clonotype was recorded at least ten times. This rearrangement joins TRBV19 to TRBJ2-7, with D possibly being TRBD2 (6 bases). The ends were cut back, 4 bases at V and 0 bases at J, with 10 bases in the middle. The CDR3 runs to 14 residues. Germline assignment: CDR1 LNHDA and CDR2 SQIVND (reference sequence). The CDR3 loop is CASSTQGGSYEQYF. As DNA, the CDR3 is TGTGCCAGTAGTACCCAGGGAGGCTCCTACGAGCAGTACTTC.

This clonotype has ten or more counts. V and J are TRBV11-2 and TRBJ2-3; TRBD2 agrees at 10 bases. Per the germline V gene, CDR1 is SGHAT and CDR2 is FQNNGV. Trimming took 1 base from V and 1 from J; bases not matched to a gene: 5. The CDR3 totals 17 residues. The CDR3 bases are TGTGCCAGCAGCTTAGTAGCTAGCGGGAGCGGCACAGATACGCAGTATTTT. Translated: CASSLVASGSGTDTQYF. Full variable domain (rest looked up from reference TRBV11-2 and TRBJ2-3): EAGVAQSPRYKIIEKRQSVAFWCNPISGHATLYWYQQILGQGPKLLIQFQNNGVVDDSQLPKDRFSAERLKGVDSTLKIQPAKLEDSAVYLCASSLVASGSGTDTQYFGPGTRLTVL.